The entry below describes one T cell receptor beta chain. The entry originates in a study of blood T cell repertoires in COVID-19. Looking at the study overall: The study drew acute and convalescent COVID-19 samples from the United States, Italy and Spain. Sample material is recorded as cDNA or gDNA derived from T cells, B-cell-depleted T cells, or PBMCs.

Trimming removed 5 bases from V and 7 bases from J; junction bases left unmatched: 10. This CDR3 comprises 16 residues. Germline V CDR1 and CDR2: SGHAT, FQNNGV. In the study's own analysis: Reference gene primer amplification yielded estimated nucleated cell counts. The table came from immunoSEQ multiplex PCR; TCRdb's copy has only in-frame clones and leaves some out. V, J and clone size are taken as reported in that table, and D and trimming were inferred from the DNA itself. Here the sample spans about 74,000 clones, about nine tenths being singletons. The chain employs TRBV11-2 and TRBJ2-1; 11 nucleotides match TRBD2. This clonotype originated in a human donor in a cohort sampled during active COVID-19. Sequenced: peripheral blood. For the CDR3, the DNA is TGTGCCAGCAGCCTTCACGGGGTAGCGGGAGGGAATGAGCAGTTCTTC. Its protein is CASSLHGVAGGNEQFF.